The rows below give T cell receptor beta chains drawn from one sample of a study of technical replicates of blood from a few donors. Assay: immunoSEQ multiplex PCR; the TCRdb copy retains only in-frame clones and omits some. The sample lists around 58,000 clones; around nine tenths were seen once. The sample consisted of PBMCs. The origin of the receptors is a human donor in good health. Some clones in this sample may be carry-over from other donors' samples. Both conserved end residues are part of each CDR3. A D gene is named only where the DNA matches it firmly. Clone size is not always given. Where it is, it says once, few, many or a class for expanded clones.

j_gene	abundance	d_gene	v_gene	CDR3nt	CDR3aa
TRBJ2-2	NA	TRBD2	TRBV9	TGTGCCAGTAGACGGGACGGCGGGGGGGCCAGGGACACCGGGGAGCTGTTTTTT	CASRRDGGGARDTGELFF
TRBJ2-7	NA	NA	TRBV7-2	TGTGCCAGCAGCTTAGGGGGGGGCTTAGAAGAGCAGTACTTC	CASSLGGGLEEQYF
TRBJ1-6	NA	TRBD1	TRBV30	TGTGCCTGGAGTAGAGAACAGGGGTCACCCCTCCACTTT	CAWSREQGSPLHF
TRBJ2-7	NA	NA	TRBV5-5	TGTGCCAGCAGCTTGGGAGGCGTTGTCCCTTCCTACGAGCAGTACTTC	CASSLGGVVPSYEQYF
TRBJ2-2	NA	TRBD2	TRBV30	TGTGCCTGGAGGGGGGGTAGCGGGCTGAACACCGGGGAGCTGTTTTTT	CAWRGGSGLNTGELFF
TRBJ1-3	NA	NA	TRBV6-1	TGTGCCAGCAACTACAAGACGATCGGAAACACCATATATTTT	CASNYKTIGNTIYF
TRBJ2-7	NA	NA	TRBV6-5	TGTGCCAGCAGTTACTCTACTGTCCGGGGCGAGCAGTACTTC	CASSYSTVRGEQYF
TRBJ2-7	NA	NA	TRBV9	TGTGCCAGCAGCGACAGCTTCCTAATGGAGCAGTACTTC	CASSDSFLMEQYF
TRBJ1-2	once	TRBD1	TRBV5-4	TGTGCCAGCAGCTTAACGACAGGGAGTTTCTATGGCTACACCTTC	CASSLTTGSFYGYTF
TRBJ2-6	NA	TRBD2	TRBV4-1	TGCGCCAGCAGCCTGCCCCGGGGGGGCTCTGGGGCCAACGTCCTGACTTTC	CASSLPRGGSGANVLTF
TRBJ2-7	NA	NA	TRBV6-5	TGTGCCAGCAGTTACCAGCGGGCAGGGGAGCAGTACTTC	CASSYQRAGEQYF
TRBJ2-3	NA	TRBD2	TRBV4-2	TGTGCCAGCAGCCATGGACTAGCGGGAGGGGCGGATACGCAGTATTTT	CASSHGLAGGADTQYF
TRBJ2-3	few	NA	TRBV15	TGTGCCACCAGCAGAGGGGGGGTGGAGACAGATACGCAGTATTTT	CATSRGGVETDTQYF
TRBJ2-5	once	NA	TRBV5-4	TGTGCCAGCAGTCAGGGGAGCGGGAATGCAGGAGAGACCCAGTACTTC	CASSQGSGNAGETQYF
TRBJ1-2	NA	TRBD1	TRBV5-6	TGTGCCAGCAGCTGGACAGGGGGGAACTATGGCTACACCTTC	CASSWTGGNYGYTF
TRBJ2-7	NA	NA	TRBV6-5	TGTGCCAGCAGTTACGCTTCCCGGGGCTACGAGCAGTACTTC	CASSYASRGYEQYF
TRBJ2-7	once	TRBD2	TRBV6-5	TGTGCCAGCAGTTCCGGACTAGCGGACTACGAGCAGTACTTC	CASSSGLADYEQYF
TRBJ2-3	NA	NA	TRBV5-6	TGTGCCAGCAGCCAGCCGGGACACTGGGACGGCCAGGCAGATACGCAGTATTTT	CASSQPGHWDGQADTQYF
TRBJ2-3	NA	TRBD1	TRBV2	TGTGCCAGCAGTCCGGGACAGGGCCGGGTAGATACGCAGTATTTT	CASSPGQGRVDTQYF
TRBJ2-5	once	TRBD1	TRBV4-3	TGCGCCAGCAGCCCCTCCGGGACAGGGATGGAGACCCAGTACTTC	CASSPSGTGMETQYF
TRBJ2-7	NA	TRBD2	TRBV6-1	TGTGCCAGCAAAACATCAGCGGGGGCTGCCTACGAGCAGTACTTC	CASKTSAGAAYEQYF
TRBJ1-1	few	TRBD1	TRBV6-5	TGTGCCAGCAGTTACCGAGGGGGCTCGGCTTTCTTT	CASSYRGGSAFF
TRBJ2-7	NA	TRBD2	TRBV7-2	TGTGCCAGCAGCGGGGGGGGAGCCCGGGGTGGCGAGCAGTACTTC	CASSGGGARGGEQYF
TRBJ1-6	NA	NA	TRBV19	TGTGCCAGTAGAAGGAGCAGTTATAATTCACCCCTCCACTTT	CASRRSSYNSPLHF
TRBJ2-3	NA	TRBD2	TRBV2	TGTGCCAGCAGCTGGACTAGCGGGAGCCCCCCAGATACGCAGTATTTT	CASSWTSGSPPDTQYF
TRBJ1-2	NA	NA	TRBV15	TGTGCCACCAGCCGACAGGAAGAAGGTCGGGCTGGGGGCTACACCTTC	CATSRQEEGRAGGYTF
TRBJ2-3	once	NA	TRBV7-2	TGTGCCAGCAGCTCACAGGTCTCGGCAGATACGCAGTATTTT	CASSSQVSADTQYF
TRBJ1-2	few	TRBD1	TRBV6-5	TGTGCCAGCACTAGGACAGGGGGTCCCTATGGCTACACCTTC	CASTRTGGPYGYTF
TRBJ1-1	NA	TRBD1	TRBV7-9	TGTGCCAGCAGCCCCGCAGGGGGCACTGAAGCTTTCTTT	CASSPAGGTEAFF
TRBJ1-5	NA	TRBD1	TRBV2	TGTGCCAGCTGTCCGGACAGGGGACAGCCCCAGCATTTT	CASCPDRGQPQHF
TRBJ2-3	once	TRBD1	TRBV2	TGTGCCAGCAGTGGGGACAGGGGGGTTGCAGATACGCAGTATTTT	CASSGDRGVADTQYF
TRBJ1-1	NA	TRBD1	TRBV27	TGTGCCAGCAGTCAAATAAACAGGGGGTTTGGGACTGAAGCTTTCTTT	CASSQINRGFGTEAFF
TRBJ2-3	NA	NA	TRBV19	TGTGCCAGTAAACGGGTTACCACAGATACGCAGTATTTT	CASKRVTTDTQYF
TRBJ2-2	few	TRBD2	TRBV5-1	TGCGCCAGCAGCTCCGGACTAGCGGGAGTCGTGTACACCGGGGAGCTGTTTTTT	CASSSGLAGVVYTGELFF
TRBJ1-3	NA	NA	TRBV9	TGTGCCAGCAGCCCTCCATGGCCAGACTCTGGAAACACCATATATTTT	CASSPPWPDSGNTIYF
TRBJ1-1	NA	TRBD1	TRBV19	TGTGCCAGTAGGGATGGACAGGGCGGAACTGAAGCTTTCTTT	CASRDGQGGTEAFF
TRBJ2-2	NA	TRBD2	TRBV6-5	TGTGCCAGCAGTTACTCTAGTAGCGGGAGTCCCGGGGAGCTGTTTTTT	CASSYSSSGSPGELFF
TRBJ1-4	NA	NA	TRBV2	TGTGCCAGCAGTATAAGTACAGGGCGAGAAAAACTGTTTTTT	CASSISTGREKLFF
TRBJ2-1	NA	NA	TRBV5-4	TGTGCCAGCAGCGTGACTAGTTTCAATGAGCAGTTCTTC	CASSVTSFNEQFF
TRBJ2-7	once	TRBD2	TRBV11-2	TGTGCCAGCAGCCCGGGGGGGCTAGCGGGGGGCCTTGAGCAGTACTTC	CASSPGGLAGGLEQYF
TRBJ1-5	NA	NA	TRBV7-9	TGTGCCAGCATTGCGCATCGGCCCCAGCATTTT	CASIAHRPQHF